This T cell receptor (beta chain) was sequenced for a study of T cell repertoires in cytomegalovirus infection (dated by TCRdb to 2018 to 2020). For the wider study: Donor HLA type was relevant to the analysis, because carriage of CMV infection together with the matching HLA type was indicated by public TCR beta signatures.

Paper-wide results and their limitations: Carriers of CMV infection plus the relevant HLA type were discriminated by the cumulative frequency of public TCR beta family members in the study cohort and in an independent 352-donor cohort. The ex vivo response was dominated by HLA-C-restricted CMV-specific TCR beta clonotypes, which also provided the single most frequent clonotype in two of eight donors.

Sequenced on an Illumina HiSeq 1500. The public reads were quality trimmed at Q25 with fastp and then assembled into clones with MiXCR by TCRdb, keeping productive beta chains. Merged by CDR3 protein, the rows form single entries marked with the most common genes and DNA. For this sample there are about 260,000 distinct CDR3 sequences; over 8% appear just once. About 16% of the sample rests with the top ten. This clonotype occurred a few times. Its antigen remains undetermined. There are no base qualities to consult, and no much larger clone falls within one base. Looking up the germline V gene yields CDR1 SQVTM and CDR2 ANQGSEA. The cysteine opens and the phenylalanine closes a CDR3 of 16 amino acids. Left in the record is the CDR3 DNA by itself, 48 bases read in frame from the first base. Trimming takes 0 bases off V and 4 bases off J; junction bases not matched to a gene: 11.

The source material was PBMCs. The source of this sequence is a human donor in good health (CMV status not recorded). Some clones in this sample may be carry-over from other donors' samples. The chain employs TRBV29-1 and TRBJ1-2, with 7 middle bases fitting TRBD1. The DNA sequence is given as TGCAGCGTTGAAGATCCGTGGGACAGCCTGCCCTATGGCTACACCTTC. Protein translation: CSVEDPWDSLPYGYTF.